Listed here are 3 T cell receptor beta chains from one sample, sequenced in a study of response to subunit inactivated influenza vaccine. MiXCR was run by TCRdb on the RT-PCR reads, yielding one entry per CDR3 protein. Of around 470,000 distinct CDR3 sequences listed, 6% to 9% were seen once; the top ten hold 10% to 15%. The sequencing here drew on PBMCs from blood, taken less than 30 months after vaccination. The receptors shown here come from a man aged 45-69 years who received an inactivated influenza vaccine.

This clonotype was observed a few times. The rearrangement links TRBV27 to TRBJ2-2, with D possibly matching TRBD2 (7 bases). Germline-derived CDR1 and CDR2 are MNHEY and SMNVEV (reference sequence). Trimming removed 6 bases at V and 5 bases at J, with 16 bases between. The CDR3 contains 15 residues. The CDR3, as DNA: TGTGCCAGCAGCCCTTTTCGGGGGGCGACCGGGGAGCTGTTTTTT. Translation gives CASSPFRGATGELFF.

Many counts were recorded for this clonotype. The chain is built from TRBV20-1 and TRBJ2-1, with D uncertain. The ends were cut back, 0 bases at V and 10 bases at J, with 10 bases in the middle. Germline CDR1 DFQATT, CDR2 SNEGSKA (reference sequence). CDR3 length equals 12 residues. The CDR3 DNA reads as TGCAGTGCTAGAGATAACTGGATGGAGCAGTTCTTC. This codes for CSARDNWMEQFF.

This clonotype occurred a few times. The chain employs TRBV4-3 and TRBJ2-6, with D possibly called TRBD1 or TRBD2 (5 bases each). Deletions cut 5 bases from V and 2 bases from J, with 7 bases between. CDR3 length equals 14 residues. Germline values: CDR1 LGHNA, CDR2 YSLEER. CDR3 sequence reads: CASSGGTGANVLTF. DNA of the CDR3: TGCGCCAGCAGCGGGGGAACTGGGGCCAACGTCCTGACTTTC.